This TCR beta chain is drawn from a study of low-dose radiotherapy and immunotherapy resistance in tumors. First-strand cDNA used TRAV- and TRBV-specific primers, covering alpha and beta chains. TCR amplification involved about 20 PCR cycles with a constant-region primer and V-primer adapter. TCRdb fed the reads into MiXCR, producing one record per CDR3 protein. The sample has approximately 100,000 distinct CDR3 sequences; more than 20% are singletons. This clonotype was counted ten times or more. Time point described: after trial treatment. Described treatment: LDRT plus nivolumab, ipilimumab, low-dose cyclophosphamide and aspirin (RACIN trial). The source is a male donor with prostate cancer. Sequencing used PBMCs, obtained after low-dose radiotherapy plus immunotherapy.

In nucleotides, the CDR3 is TGTGCCAGCAGTTTGTTCACAGACGAGCAGTACTTC. It translates to CASSLFTDEQYF. The chain is built from TRBV12-3 or TRBV12-4 and TRBJ2-7; the D is unclear. The CDR3 contains 12 residues. V lost 3 bases to trimming and J lost 5 bases, with 8 bases between them.